This T cell receptor beta chain is drawn from a study of molecular identifiers for immune sequencing clone quantification. The bulk TCR libraries were made with methods described before and with listed TCR primers. Each CDR3 protein is one row after TCRdb ran MiXCR on the PCR reads. The repertoire includes hundreds of thousands of distinct CDR3 sequences, 15% to 20% of them detected once, and under 0.95% sits in the top ten. The CDR3 sequence is 18 residues long. V was pared by 3 bases and J by 2 bases, with 19 bases between. Germline V gene sequence: CDR1 SEHNR, CDR2 FQNEAQ (reference sequence). The origin of this receptor is a human donor in good health. Some libraries in this study had Jurkat cell RNA spiked in. The chain links TRBV7-9 to TRBJ2-2; D is possibly TRBD2 (5 bases). Sequencing was carried out using naive CD8+ T cells from blood, with Jurkat cell RNA spiked in. Noted subset: FACS-sorted CD8+CD4-CCR7+CD45RA+ naive T cells. CDR3 coding DNA: TGTGCCAGCAGCTTTTATGGGGTCGGGGAAACAAACACCGGGGAGCTGTTTTTT. Residues: CASSFYGVGETNTGELFF.